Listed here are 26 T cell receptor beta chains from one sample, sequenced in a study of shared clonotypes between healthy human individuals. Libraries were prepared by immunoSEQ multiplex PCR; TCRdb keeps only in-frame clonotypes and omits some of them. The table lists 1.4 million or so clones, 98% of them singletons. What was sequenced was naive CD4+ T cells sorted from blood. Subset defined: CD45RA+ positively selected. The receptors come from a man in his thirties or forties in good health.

CDR3 region: CASSDRGLAGDEQYF. Written as DNA, the CDR3 is TGCGCCAGCAGTGATCGAGGACTAGCGGGAGACGAGCAGTACTTC. V gene TRBV10-2 combines with J gene TRBJ2-7; 13 nucleotides match TRBD2. The CDR3 length is 15 residues. CDR1 is WSHSY and CDR2 is SAAADI in the germline V gene. Trimming at V came to 3 bases and at J to 5 bases, leaving 4 bases not matched to a gene.

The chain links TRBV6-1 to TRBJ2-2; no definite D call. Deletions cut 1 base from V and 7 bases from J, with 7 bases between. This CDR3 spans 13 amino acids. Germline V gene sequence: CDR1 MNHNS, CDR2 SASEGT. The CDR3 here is CASSEGGVGELFF. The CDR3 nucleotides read TGTGCCAGCAGTGAAGGGGGTGTCGGGGAGCTGTTTTTT.

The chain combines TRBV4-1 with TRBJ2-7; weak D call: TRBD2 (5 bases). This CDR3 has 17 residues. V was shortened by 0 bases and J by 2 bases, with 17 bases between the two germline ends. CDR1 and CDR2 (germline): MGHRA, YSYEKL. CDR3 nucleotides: TGCGCCAGCAGCCAAGAGAGGGCACCGACAAGGACCTACGAGCAGTACTTC. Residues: CASSQERAPTRTYEQYF.

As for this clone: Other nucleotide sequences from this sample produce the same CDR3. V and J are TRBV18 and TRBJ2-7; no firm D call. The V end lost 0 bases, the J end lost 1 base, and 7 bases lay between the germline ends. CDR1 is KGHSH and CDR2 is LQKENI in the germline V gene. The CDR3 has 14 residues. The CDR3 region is CASSPPSGSYEQYF. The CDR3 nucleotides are TGTGCCAGCTCACCACCATCTGGGTCCTACGAGCAGTACTTC.

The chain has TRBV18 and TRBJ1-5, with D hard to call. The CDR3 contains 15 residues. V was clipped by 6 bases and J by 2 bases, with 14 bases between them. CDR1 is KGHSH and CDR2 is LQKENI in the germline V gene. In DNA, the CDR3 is TGTGCCAGCTCCGTGGCAGGTAAAGGCAATCAGCCCCAGCATTTT. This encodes CASSVAGKGNQPQHF.

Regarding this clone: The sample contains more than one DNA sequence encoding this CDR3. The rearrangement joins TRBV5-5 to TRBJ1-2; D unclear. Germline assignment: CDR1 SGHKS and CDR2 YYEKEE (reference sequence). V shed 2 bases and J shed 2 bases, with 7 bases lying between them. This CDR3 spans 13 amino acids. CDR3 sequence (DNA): TGTGCCAGCAGCTTAGCAGACAACTATGGCTACACCTTC. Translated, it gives CASSLADNYGYTF.

The CDR3 sequence is CASSFGTSDSISTDTQYF. CDR3 nucleotides: TGCGCCAGCAGCTTTGGAACCTCGGACAGTATTAGCACAGATACGCAGTATTTT. V and J are TRBV5-1 and TRBJ2-3; possibly TRBD1 for D (6 bases). From germline, CDR1 is SGHRS and CDR2 YFSETQ. The CDR3 runs to 18 residues. Trimming stripped 2 bases from V and 0 bases from J, with 19 bases between.

CDR3 in DNA: TGTGCCAGCAGCTTATTCGTCAGTGTCTGGGGAGGTGAAAAACTGTTTTTT. Its translation: CASSLFVSVWGGEKLFF. The chain is built from TRBV7-8 and TRBJ1-4; no clear D gene. The CDR3 extends over 17 amino acids. The germline gives CDR1 SGHVS, CDR2 FQNEAQ. The V gene lost 2 bases and the J gene lost 7 bases, with 20 bases spanning the gap.

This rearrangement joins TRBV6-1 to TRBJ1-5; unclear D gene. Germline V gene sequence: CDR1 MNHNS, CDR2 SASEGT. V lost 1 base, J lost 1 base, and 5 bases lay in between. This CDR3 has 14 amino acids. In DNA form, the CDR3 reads TGTGCCAGCAGTGAAGGGTCCAGCAATCAGCCCCAGCATTTT. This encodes CASSEGSSNQPQHF.

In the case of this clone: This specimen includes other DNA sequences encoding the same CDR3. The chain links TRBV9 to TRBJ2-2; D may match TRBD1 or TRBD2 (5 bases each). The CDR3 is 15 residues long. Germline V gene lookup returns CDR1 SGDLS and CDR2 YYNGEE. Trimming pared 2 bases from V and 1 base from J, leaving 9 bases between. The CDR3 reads CASSVAGRNTGELFF. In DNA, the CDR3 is TGTGCCAGCAGCGTGGCAGGGAGGAACACCGGGGAGCTGTTTTTT.

CDR3 coding DNA: TGTGCCAGCAGTTACCGGACTAGCGGGAGGAACAATGAGCAGTTCTTC. Amino acid sequence: CASSYRTSGRNNEQFF. This rearrangement joins TRBV6-5 to TRBJ2-1, with 14 bases fitting TRBD2. V dropped 2 bases and J dropped 5; count of bases not matched to a gene: 2. Germline CDR1 and CDR2: MNHEY and SVGAGI. This CDR3 comprises 16 residues.

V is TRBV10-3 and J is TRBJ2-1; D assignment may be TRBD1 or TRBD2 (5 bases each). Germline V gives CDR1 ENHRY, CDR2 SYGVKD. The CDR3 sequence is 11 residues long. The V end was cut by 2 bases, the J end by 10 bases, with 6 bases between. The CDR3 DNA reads TGTGCCATCAGTGAGGGGGACGAGCAGTTCTTC. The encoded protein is CAISEGDEQFF.

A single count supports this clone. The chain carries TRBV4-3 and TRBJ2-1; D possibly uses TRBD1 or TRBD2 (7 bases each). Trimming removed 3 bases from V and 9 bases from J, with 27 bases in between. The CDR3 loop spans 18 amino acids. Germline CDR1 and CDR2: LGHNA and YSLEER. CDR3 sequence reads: CASSQGTEREGRGTEQFF. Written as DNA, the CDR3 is TGCGCCAGCAGCCAGGGGACAGAGCGGGAAGGTAGGGGCACTGAGCAGTTCTTC.

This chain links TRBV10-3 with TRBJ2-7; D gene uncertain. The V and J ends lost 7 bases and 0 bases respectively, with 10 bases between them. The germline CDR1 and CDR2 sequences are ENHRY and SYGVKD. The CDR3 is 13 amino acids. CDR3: CAITPAGSYEQYF. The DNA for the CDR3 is TGTGCCATCACCCCGGCAGGCTCCTACGAGCAGTACTTC.

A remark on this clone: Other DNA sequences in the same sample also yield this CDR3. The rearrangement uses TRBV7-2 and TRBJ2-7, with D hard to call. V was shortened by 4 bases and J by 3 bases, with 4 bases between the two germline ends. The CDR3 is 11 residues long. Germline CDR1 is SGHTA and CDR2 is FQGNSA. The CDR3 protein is CASSYNYEQYF. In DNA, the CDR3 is TGTGCCAGCAGCTATAACTACGAGCAGTACTTC.

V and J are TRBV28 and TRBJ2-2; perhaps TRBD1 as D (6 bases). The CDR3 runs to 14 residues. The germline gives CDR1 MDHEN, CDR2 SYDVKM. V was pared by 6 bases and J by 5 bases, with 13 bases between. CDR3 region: CASRQQGRTGELFF. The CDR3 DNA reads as TGTGCCAGCAGGCAACAGGGTCGTACCGGGGAGCTGTTTTTT. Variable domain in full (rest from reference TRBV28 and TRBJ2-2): DVKVTQSSRYLVKRTGEKVFLECVQDMDHENMFWYRQDPGLGLRLIYFSYDVKMKEKGDIPEGYSVSREKKERFSLILESASTNQTSMYLCASRQQGRTGELFFGEGSRLTVL.

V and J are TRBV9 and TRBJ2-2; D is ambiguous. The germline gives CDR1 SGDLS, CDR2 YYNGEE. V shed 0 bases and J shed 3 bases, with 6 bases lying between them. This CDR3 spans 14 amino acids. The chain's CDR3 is CASSVGPYTGELFF. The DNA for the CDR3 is TGTGCCAGCAGCGTAGGACCTTACACCGGGGAGCTGTTTTTT. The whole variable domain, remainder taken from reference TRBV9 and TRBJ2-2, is DSGVTQTPKHLITATGQRVTLRCSPRSGDLSVYWYQQSLDQGLQFLIQYYNGEERAKGNILERFSAQQFPDLHSELNLSSLELGDSALYFCASSVGPYTGELFFGEGSRLTVL.

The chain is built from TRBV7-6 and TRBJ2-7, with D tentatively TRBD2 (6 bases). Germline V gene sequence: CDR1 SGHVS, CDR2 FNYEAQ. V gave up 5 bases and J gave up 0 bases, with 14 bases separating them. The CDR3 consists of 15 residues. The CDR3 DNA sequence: TGTGCCAGCAGCCTCGGGACTTCCAGCTCCTACGAGCAGTACTTC. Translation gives CASSLGTSSSYEQYF.

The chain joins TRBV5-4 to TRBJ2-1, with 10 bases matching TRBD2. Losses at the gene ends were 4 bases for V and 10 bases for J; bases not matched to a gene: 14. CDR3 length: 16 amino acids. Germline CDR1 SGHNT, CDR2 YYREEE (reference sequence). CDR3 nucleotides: TGTGCCAGCAGCCCCGTAGCGGGAGGAGGTAGGGAAGAGCAGTTCTTC. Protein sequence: CASSPVAGGGREEQFF. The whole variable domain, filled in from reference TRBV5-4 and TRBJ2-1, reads ETGVTQSPTHLIKTRGQQVTLRCSSQSGHNTVSWYQQALGQGPQFIFQYYREEENGRGNFPPRFSGLQFPNYSSELNVNALELDDSALYLCASSPVAGGGREEQFFGPGTRLTVL.

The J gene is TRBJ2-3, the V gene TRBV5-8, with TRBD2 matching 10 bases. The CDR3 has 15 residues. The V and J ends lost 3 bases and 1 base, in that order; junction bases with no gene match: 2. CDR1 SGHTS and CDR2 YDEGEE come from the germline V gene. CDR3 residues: CASSSGLAGTDTQYF. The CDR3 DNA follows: TGTGCCAGCAGCTCCGGACTAGCGGGCACAGATACGCAGTATTTT. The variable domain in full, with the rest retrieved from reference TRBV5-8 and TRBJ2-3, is EAGVTQSPTHLIKTRGQQATLRCSPISGHTSVYWYQQALGLGLQFLLWYDEGEERNRGNFPPRFSGRQFPNYSSELNVNALELEDSALYLCASSSGLAGTDTQYFGPGTRLTVL.

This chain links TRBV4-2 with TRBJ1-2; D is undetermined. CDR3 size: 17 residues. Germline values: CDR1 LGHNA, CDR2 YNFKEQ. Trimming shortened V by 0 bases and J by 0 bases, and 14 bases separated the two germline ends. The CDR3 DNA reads TGTGCCAGCAGCCAAGATTGGCGGGCACAAACTAACTATGGCTACACCTTC. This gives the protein CASSQDWRAQTNYGYTF.

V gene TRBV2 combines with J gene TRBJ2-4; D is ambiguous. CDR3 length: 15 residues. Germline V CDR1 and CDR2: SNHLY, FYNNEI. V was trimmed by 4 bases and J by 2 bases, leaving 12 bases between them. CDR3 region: CASSGGSKSKNIQYF. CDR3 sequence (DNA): TGTGCCAGCAGTGGGGGATCAAAATCCAAAAACATTCAGTACTTC.

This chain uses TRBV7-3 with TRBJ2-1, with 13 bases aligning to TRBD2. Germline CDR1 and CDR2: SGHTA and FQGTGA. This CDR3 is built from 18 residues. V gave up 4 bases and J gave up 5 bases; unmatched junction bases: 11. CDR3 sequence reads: CASSSLGPTSGRDNEQFF. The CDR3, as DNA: TGTGCCAGCAGCTCTCTTGGACCAACTAGCGGGAGGGACAATGAGCAGTTCTTC.

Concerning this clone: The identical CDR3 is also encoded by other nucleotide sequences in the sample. The CDR3 loop is CASSLGLSSYEQYF. CDR3 nucleotide sequence: TGCGCCAGCAGCTTGGGACTCAGCTCCTACGAGCAGTACTTC. This rearrangement joins TRBV5-1 to TRBJ2-7; no reliable D call. The CDR3 is 14 residues long. V was shortened by 0 bases and J by 0 bases, with 7 bases between the two germline ends. Per the germline V gene, CDR1 is SGHRS and CDR2 is YFSETQ.

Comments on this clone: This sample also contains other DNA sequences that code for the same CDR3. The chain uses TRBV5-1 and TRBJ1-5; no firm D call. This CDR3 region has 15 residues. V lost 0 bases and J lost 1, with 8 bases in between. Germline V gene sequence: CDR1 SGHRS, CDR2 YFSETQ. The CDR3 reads CASSLAGVSNQPQHF. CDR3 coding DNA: TGCGCCAGCAGCTTGGCCGGGGTGAGCAATCAGCCCCAGCATTTT.

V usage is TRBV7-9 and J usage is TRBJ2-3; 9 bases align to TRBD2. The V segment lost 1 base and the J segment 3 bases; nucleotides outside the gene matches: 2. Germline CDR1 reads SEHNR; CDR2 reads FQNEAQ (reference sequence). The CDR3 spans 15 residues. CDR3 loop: CASSLVSGRTDTQYF. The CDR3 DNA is TGTGCCAGCAGCTTAGTGAGCGGGAGGACAGATACGCAGTATTTT.